This TCR beta chain was observed in a study of shared clonotypes between healthy human individuals. Study results and limitations: Researchers found naive subsets generally carried larger estimated richness than memory subsets. Generation probabilities were higher for clonotypes shared across all four sorted-subset donors than for unshared ones.

Germline CDR1 is MNHEY and CDR2 is SVGAGI. CDR3 length equals 15 residues. Trimming left V 0 bases short and J 5 bases short, with 13 bases between. Donors were Caucasian adults residing in Nashville, Tennessee, USA. As to this clone: What it binds is unknown.

The method was immunoSEQ multiplex PCR; TCRdb's version includes in-frame clones alone and lacks a portion of them. Among about 1 million clones listed, approximately 72% were seen once. The rearrangement uses TRBV6-5 and TRBJ2-5; possible D gene TRBD2, 7 bases. The TCR comes from a man aged 18 to 29 in good health. Sequencing was carried out using memory CD4+ T cells sorted from blood. Subset described: CD45RA-negative fraction. The CDR3 spells CASSYSGGALETQYF. The DNA of the CDR3 is TGTGCCAGCAGTTACTCAGGGGGGGCGCTTGAGACCCAGTACTTC.